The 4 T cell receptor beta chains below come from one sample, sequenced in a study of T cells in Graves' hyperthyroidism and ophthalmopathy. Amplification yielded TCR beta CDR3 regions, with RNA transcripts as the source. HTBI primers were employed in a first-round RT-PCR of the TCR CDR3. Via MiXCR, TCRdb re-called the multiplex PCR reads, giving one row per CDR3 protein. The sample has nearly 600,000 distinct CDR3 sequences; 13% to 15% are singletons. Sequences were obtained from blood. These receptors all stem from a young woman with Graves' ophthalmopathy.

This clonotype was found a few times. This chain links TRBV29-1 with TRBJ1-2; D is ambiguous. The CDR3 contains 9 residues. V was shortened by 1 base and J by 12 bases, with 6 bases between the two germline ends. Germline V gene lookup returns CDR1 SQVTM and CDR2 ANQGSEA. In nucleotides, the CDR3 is TGCAGCGTTGAAGTCGGCCACACCTTC. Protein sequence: CSVEVGHTF. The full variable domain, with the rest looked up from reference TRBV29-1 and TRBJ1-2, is SAVISQKPSRDICQRGTSLTIQCQVDSQVTMMFWYRQQPGQSLTLIATANQGSEATYESGFVIDKFPISRPNLTFSTLTVSNMSPEDSSIYLCSVEVGHTFGSGTRLTVV.

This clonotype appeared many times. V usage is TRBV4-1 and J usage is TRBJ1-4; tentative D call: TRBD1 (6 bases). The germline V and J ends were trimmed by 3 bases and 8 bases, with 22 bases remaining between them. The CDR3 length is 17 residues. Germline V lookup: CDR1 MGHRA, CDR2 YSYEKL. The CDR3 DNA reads TGCGCCAGCAGCCAGTATGGGGGACATCAGGGCGGCGAAAAACTGTTTTTT. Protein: CASSQYGGHQGGEKLFF.

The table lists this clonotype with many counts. As DNA, the CDR3 is TGTGCCAGCAGCCCAGGACTAGCGGGAGGTCGGTATCATGAGCAGTTCTTC. Amino acid sequence: CASSPGLAGGRYHEQFF. This chain connects TRBV3-1 to TRBJ2-1, with 14 bases matching TRBD2. This CDR3 has 17 residues. CDR1 and CDR2 from the germline V gene are LGHDT and YNNKEL (reference sequence). Germline trimming cut 4 bases from V and 8 bases from J; bases unmatched to any gene: 10.

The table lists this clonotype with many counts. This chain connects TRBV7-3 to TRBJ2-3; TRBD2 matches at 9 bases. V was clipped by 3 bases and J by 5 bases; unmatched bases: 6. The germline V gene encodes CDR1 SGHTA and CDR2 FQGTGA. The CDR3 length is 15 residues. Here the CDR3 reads CASSLYSGSRDTQYF. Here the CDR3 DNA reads TGTGCCAGCAGCTTGTATAGCGGGAGTAGAGATACGCAGTATTTT.